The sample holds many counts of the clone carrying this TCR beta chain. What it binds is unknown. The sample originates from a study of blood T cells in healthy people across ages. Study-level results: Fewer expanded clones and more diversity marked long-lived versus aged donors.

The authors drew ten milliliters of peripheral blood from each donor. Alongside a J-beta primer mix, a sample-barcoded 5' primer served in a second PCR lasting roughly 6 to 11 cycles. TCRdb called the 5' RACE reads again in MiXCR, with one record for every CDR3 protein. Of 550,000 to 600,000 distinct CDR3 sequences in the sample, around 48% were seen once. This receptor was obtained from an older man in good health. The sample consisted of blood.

CDR3 in amino acids: CASSYNDRSPLHF. CDR3 in DNA: TGTGCCAGCAGTTACAACGACAGGTCACCCCTCCACTTT. The chain couples TRBV6-5 to TRBJ1-6, with D possibly being TRBD1 (6 bases). Germline values: CDR1 MNHEY, CDR2 SVGAGI. The CDR3 spans 13 residues. The V end lost 2 bases, the J end lost 10 bases, and 9 bases lay between the germline ends.